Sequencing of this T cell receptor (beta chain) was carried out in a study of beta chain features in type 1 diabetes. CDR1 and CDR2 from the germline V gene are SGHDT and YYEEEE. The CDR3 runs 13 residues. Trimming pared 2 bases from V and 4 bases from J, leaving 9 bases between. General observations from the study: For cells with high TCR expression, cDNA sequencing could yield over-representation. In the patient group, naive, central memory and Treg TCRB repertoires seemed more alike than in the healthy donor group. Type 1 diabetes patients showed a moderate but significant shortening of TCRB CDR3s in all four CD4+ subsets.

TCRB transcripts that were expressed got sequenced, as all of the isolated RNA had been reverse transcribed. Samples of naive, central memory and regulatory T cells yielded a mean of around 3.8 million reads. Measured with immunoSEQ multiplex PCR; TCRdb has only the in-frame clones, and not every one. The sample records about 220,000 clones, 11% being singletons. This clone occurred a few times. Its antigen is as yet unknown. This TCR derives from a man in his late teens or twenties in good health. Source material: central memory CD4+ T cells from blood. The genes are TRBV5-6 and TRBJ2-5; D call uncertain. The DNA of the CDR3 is TGTGCCAGCAGCTTTTCGGGCGGAGAGACCCAGTACTTC. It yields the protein CASSFSGGETQYF.